This entry lists 8 T cell receptor beta chains sequenced from one sample in a study of blood T cells in healthy people across ages. For the second PCR, which ran for about 6 to 11 cycles, a sample-barcoded 5' primer and a J-beta primer mix were used. TCRdb analysed the 5' RACE reads with MiXCR anew, one entry per CDR3 protein. The data contain about 570,000 distinct CDR3 sequences, approximately 25% of them singletons. Sample: blood. These receptors originate from a woman between 65 and 79 years old in good health.

This clonotype came up once. This sequence joins TRBV29-1 and TRBJ2-5; 8 nucleotides match TRBD1. Germline trimming cut 7 bases from V and 5 bases from J; bases unmatched to any gene: 21. The CDR3 has 17 residues. The germline CDR1 and CDR2 sequences are SQVTM and ANQGSEA. As DNA, the CDR3 is TGCAGCGCATCTTCCGTGGACCACAGGGGGGTGCGGGAGACCCAGTACTTC. This sequence encodes CSASSVDHRGVRETQYF.

The J gene is TRBJ2-1, the V gene TRBV11-1; TRBD2 matches 7 bases. This CDR3 is built from 15 residues. Germline V lookup: CDR1 SGHAT, CDR2 FQDESV (reference sequence). V trimming: 1 base; J trimming: 9 bases; junction bases outside the gene matches: 9. CDR3 sequence reads: CASSLERASGFEQFF. In DNA, the CDR3 is TGTGCCAGCAGCTTAGAAAGGGCTAGCGGATTTGAGCAGTTCTTC.

This chain connects TRBV5-1 to TRBJ2-5; 8 bases map to TRBD2. Trimming removed 4 bases from V and 6 bases from J; junction bases left unmatched: 8. This CDR3 is built from 14 residues. The germline V gene encodes CDR1 SGHRS and CDR2 YFSETQ. This CDR3 is CASSVAGPGKTQYF. DNA for the CDR3: TGCGCCAGCAGCGTAGCGGGGCCGGGGAAGACCCAGTACTTC.

The rearrangement links TRBV5-1 to TRBJ1-1, with D possibly matching TRBD1 (6 bases). Germline CDR1 and CDR2: SGHRS and YFSETQ. V was pared by 4 bases and J by 8 bases, with 9 bases between. This CDR3 comprises 11 residues. CDR3 region: CASSQDREAFF. The CDR3 nucleotides are TGCGCCAGCAGCCAAGACAGGGAAGCTTTCTTT.

The V call is TRBV12-3 or TRBV12-4, the J call TRBJ1-5; D remains unclear. V lost 8 bases and J lost 6, with 20 bases in between. CDR3 length: 15 residues. DNA of the CDR3: TGTGCCAGCGGACCGACGTGGGGTTCGGGTCAGCCCCAGCATTTT. Translation gives CASGPTWGSGQPQHF.

This clonotype was counted a few times. The rearrangement joins TRBV5-1 to TRBJ2-5, with 11 bases matching TRBD2. The V gene end was trimmed by 2 bases and the J gene end by 3 bases; junction bases not matched to a gene: 9. Germline V gene lookup returns CDR1 SGHRS and CDR2 YFSETQ. The CDR3 sequence is 17 residues long. The CDR3 region is CASSLRLAGTGEETQYF. The CDR3 DNA sequence: TGCGCCAGCAGCTTACGACTAGCGGGAACAGGGGAAGAGACCCAGTACTTC.

The CDR3 loop is CASSRRGTSVNTEAFF. The CDR3 region has the DNA TGTGCCAGCAGCCGCCGGGGAACTTCGGTTAACACTGAAGCTTTCTTT. The chain joins TRBV5-6 to TRBJ1-1; no firm D call. V dropped 4 bases and J dropped 2 bases, with 18 bases sitting between them. The CDR3 contains 16 residues. The V gene's germline CDR1 is SGHDT and CDR2 YYEEEE. The whole variable domain, remainder taken from reference TRBV5-6 and TRBJ1-1, is DAGVTQSPTHLIKTRGQQVTLRCSPKSGHDTVSWYQQALGQGPQFIFQYYEEEERQRGNFPDRFSGHQFPNYSSELNVNALLLGDSALYLCASSRRGTSVNTEAFFGQGTRLTVV.

The gene calls are TRBV7-8 and TRBJ2-7, with D possibly called TRBD1 or TRBD2 (5 bases each). Trimming shortened V by 6 bases and J by 0 bases, and 21 bases separated the two germline ends. Looked up from germline, CDR1 is SGHVS and CDR2 is FQNEAQ. CDR3 length: 17 amino acids. This CDR3 reads CASRLGGRTALSYEQYF. In nucleotides, the CDR3 is TGTGCCAGCAGACTTGGGGGTCGGACTGCCCTCTCCTACGAGCAGTACTTC.